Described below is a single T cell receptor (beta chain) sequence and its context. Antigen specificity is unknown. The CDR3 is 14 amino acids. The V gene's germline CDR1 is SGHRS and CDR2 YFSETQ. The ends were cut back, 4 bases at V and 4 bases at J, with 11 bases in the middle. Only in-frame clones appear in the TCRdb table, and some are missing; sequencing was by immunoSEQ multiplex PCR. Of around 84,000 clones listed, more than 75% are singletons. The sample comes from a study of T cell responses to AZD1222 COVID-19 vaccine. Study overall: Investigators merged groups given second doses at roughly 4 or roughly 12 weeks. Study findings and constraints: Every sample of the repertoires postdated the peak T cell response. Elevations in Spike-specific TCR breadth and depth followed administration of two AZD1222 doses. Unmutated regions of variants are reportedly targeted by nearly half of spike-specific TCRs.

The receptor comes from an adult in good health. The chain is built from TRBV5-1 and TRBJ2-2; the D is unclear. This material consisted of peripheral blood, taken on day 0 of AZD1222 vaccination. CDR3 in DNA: TGCGCCAGCAGCCTGCAAACGGGCACCGGGGAGCTGTTTTTT. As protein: CASSLQTGTGELFF.